These 27 T cell receptor beta chains originate from one sample sequenced in a study of cytomegalovirus exposure and HLA in healthy donors. Primers included in the PCR were 60 Vbeta and 13 Jbeta primers. The table came from immunoSEQ multiplex PCR; TCRdb's copy has only in-frame clones and leaves some out. Of 90,000 to 140,000 clones detected, over 12% appear once; the ten largest clones hold roughly 0.89%. Sample: PBMCs. These receptor sequences come from a female donor in good health and CMV-seronegative.

The chain joins TRBV10-3 to TRBJ1-2, with 9 bases aligning to TRBD1. The junction had 7 bases not matched to a gene; V was cut back by 10 bases and J by 7 bases. CDR1 is ENHRY, CDR2 SYGVKD, per germline. CDR3 size: 12 residues. The CDR3 sequence is CATPGQGGGYTF. For the CDR3, the DNA is TGTGCCACGCCGGGACAGGGTGGTGGCTACACCTTC.

The chain has TRBV27 and TRBJ2-1; no definite D call. The CDR3 consists of 14 residues. V dropped 1 base and J dropped 4 bases, with 8 bases sitting between them. Looked up from germline, CDR1 is MNHEY and CDR2 is SMNVEV (reference sequence). CDR3 DNA: TGTGCCAGCAGTTTATGGGCCGGTTACAATGAGCAGTTCTTC. It yields the protein CASSLWAGYNEQFF.

CDR3 nucleotides: TGTGCCAGCAAAGAGATACGGGGGGGCCGTCAGGATGGCTACACCTTC. Its protein product is CASKEIRGGRQDGYTF. The genes are TRBV27 and TRBJ1-2, with a weak D call TRBD1 (6 bases). Germline V CDR1 and CDR2: MNHEY, SMNVEV (reference sequence). The CDR3 consists of 16 residues. Trimming took 7 bases from V and 6 from J, leaving 24 bases between them.

This clone showed up just a few times. Other DNA sequences within the sample encode an identical CDR3. This rearrangement joins TRBV19 to TRBJ1-5; 7 nucleotides line up with TRBD1. Germline values: CDR1 LNHDA, CDR2 SQIVND (reference sequence). The CDR3 is 14 amino acids. Trimming removed 4 bases from V and 2 bases from J; junction bases left unmatched: 2. For the CDR3, the DNA is TGTGCCAGTAGTAGCACAGGGGGCAATCAGCCCCAGCATTTT. Its protein is CASSSTGGNQPQHF.

The V gene is TRBV19, the J gene TRBJ2-7; 9 bases fit TRBD1. V dropped 4 bases and J dropped 3; count of bases not matched to a gene: 13. Germline CDR1 reads LNHDA; CDR2 reads SQIVND (reference sequence). The CDR3 spans 17 residues. The CDR3 spells CASSSHSPGQGSYEQYF. CDR3 in DNA: TGTGCCAGTAGTAGCCACAGCCCTGGACAGGGGAGCTACGAGCAGTACTTC. Combining the CDR3 with reference TRBV19 and TRBJ2-7 gives the whole variable domain DGGITQSPKYLFRKEGQNVTLSCEQNLNHDAMYWYRQDPGQGLRLIYYSQIVNDFQKGDIAEGYSVSREKKESFPLTVTSAQKNPTAFYLCASSSHSPGQGSYEQYFGPGTRLTVT.

The V and J genes are TRBV7-2 and TRBJ1-1, with D perhaps matching TRBD1 (5 bases). The CDR3 length is 14 residues. V was trimmed by 2 bases and J by 4 bases, leaving 11 bases between them. Germline V gives CDR1 SGHTA, CDR2 FQGNSA. The CDR3 nucleotides are TGTGCCAGCAGCTTACCAGGGATTGGCACTGAAGCTTTCTTT. Its translation is CASSLPGIGTEAFF.

This clone has a handful of counts. The rearrangement uses TRBV7-6 and TRBJ1-2, with a possible D match to TRBD1 (5 bases). V was shortened by 3 bases and J by 4 bases, with 33 bases between the two germline ends. The CDR3 totals 21 residues. Germline assignment: CDR1 SGHVS and CDR2 FNYEAQ. The CDR3 nucleotides read TGTGCCAGCAGCTTGTTCCCGGGACTTATTCTAAGGGAGGACCGACGCTATGGCTACACCTTC. Translated: CASSLFPGLILREDRRYGYTF.

V gene TRBV5-6 combines with J gene TRBJ2-3; no definite D call. Germline V gene sequence: CDR1 SGHDT, CDR2 YYEEEE. The V gene lost 4 bases and the J gene lost 3 bases, with 3 bases spanning the gap. The CDR3 runs 11 residues. The CDR3 is CASSHTDTQYF. The DNA for the CDR3 is TGTGCCAGCAGCCATACAGATACGCAGTATTTT.

This clone was recorded a few times. The chain has TRBV6-5 and TRBJ1-1; 7 bases map to TRBD1. V lost 2 bases to trimming and J lost 4 bases; unmatched junction nucleotides: 4. Germline CDR1 reads MNHEY; CDR2 reads SVGAGI. The CDR3 loop spans 14 amino acids. As DNA, the CDR3 is TGTGCCAGCAGTTACCTAACAGGGGCCACTGAAGCTTTCTTT. Protein product: CASSYLTGATEAFF.

A few counts support this clone. The chain joins TRBV5-1 to TRBJ2-7; 9 nucleotides line up with TRBD2. This CDR3 region has 17 residues. V was pared by 2 bases and J by 3 bases, with 12 bases of the junction left unmatched. Germline CDR1 is SGHRS and CDR2 is YFSETQ. CDR3 nucleotide sequence: TGCGCCAGCAGCTTTGCGGGACTAGCTGCGCGGGACTACGAGCAGTACTTC. Translation: CASSFAGLAARDYEQYF.

The gene calls are TRBV5-6 and TRBJ1-2, with D perhaps matching TRBD1 (5 bases). Trimming stripped 4 bases from V and 7 bases from J, with 14 bases between. The germline CDR1 and CDR2 sequences are SGHDT and YYEEEE. The CDR3 length is 13 residues. This CDR3 reads CASSPQGLGGYTF. The CDR3 coding sequence is TGTGCCAGCAGCCCCCAGGGCCTCGGTGGCTACACCTTC.

This clone occurred a few times. V usage is TRBV7-2 and J usage is TRBJ2-7, with 10 bases identical to TRBD2. Germline trimming cut 5 bases from V and 0 bases from J; bases unmatched to any gene: 7. The germline CDR1 and CDR2 sequences are SGHTA and FQGNSA. The CDR3 loop spans 16 amino acids. This chain's CDR3 is CASSLSGGRSSYEQYF. The CDR3 DNA sequence: TGTGCCAGCAGCCTTAGCGGGGGGCGGAGCTCCTACGAGCAGTACTTC.

The chain employs TRBV28 and TRBJ2-5; D uncertain. CDR3 length equals 13 residues. V shed 4 bases and J shed 5 bases, with 11 bases lying between them. CDR1 MDHEN and CDR2 SYDVKM come from the germline V gene. The CDR3 is CASSSPMTETQYF. The CDR3 DNA sequence: TGTGCCAGCAGTTCCCCCATGACTGAGACCCAGTACTTC.

This chain joins TRBV7-9 and TRBJ1-1; TRBD1 matches 7 bases. With V trimmed by 5 bases and J by 4 bases, 4 bases remained unmatched. The CDR3 is made up of 13 amino acids. Germline V gives CDR1 SEHNR, CDR2 FQNEAQ (reference sequence). As DNA, the CDR3 is TGTGCCAGCAGCGCAGGGGGTGGCACTGAAGCTTTCTTT. Residues: CASSAGGGTEAFF.

This clone has only a few counts. This rearrangement joins TRBV7-2 to TRBJ1-2; TRBD1 agrees at 9 bases. This CDR3 is built from 16 residues. V dropped 1 base and J dropped 2; count of bases not matched to a gene: 5. Germline V gene sequence: CDR1 SGHTA, CDR2 FQGNSA. CDR3 bases: TGTGCCAGCAGCTTAGAGGGGACAGGGTTAAACTATGGCTACACCTTC. Protein product: CASSLEGTGLNYGYTF.

This clone was seen more than once but under ten times. The V gene is TRBV5-6, the J gene TRBJ1-5; no clear D. CDR3 size: 14 residues. V lost 0 bases and J 3 bases, leaving 7 bases between the germline ends. CDR1 SGHDT and CDR2 YYEEEE come from the germline V gene. CDR3 in DNA: TGTGCCAGCAGCTTGGGACTGCACAATCAGCCCCAGCATTTT. It is translated as CASSLGLHNQPQHF.

The rearrangement uses TRBV4-1 and TRBJ1-5; D possibly corresponds to TRBD1 (5 bases). The CDR3 has 17 residues. V lost 0 bases to trimming and J lost 2 bases, with 14 bases between them. Germline V CDR1 and CDR2: MGHRA, YSYEKL. This chain's CDR3 is CASSQDRRAGRNQPQHF. CDR3 in DNA: TGCGCCAGCAGCCAAGATCGAAGAGCGGGACGCAATCAGCCCCAGCATTTT.

On this clone: Other DNA sequences in the same sample also yield this CDR3. The chain uses TRBV29-1 and TRBJ2-1, with 8 bases fitting TRBD2. J was trimmed by 10 bases and V by 7 bases; bases with no gene match: 3. Germline V lookup: CDR1 SQVTM, CDR2 ANQGSEA. CDR3 length: 10 residues. CDR3 protein: CSAGGKEQFF. CDR3 bases: TGCAGCGCGGGAGGGAAGGAGCAGTTCTTC.

This sequence joins TRBV5-1 and TRBJ2-3, with D perhaps TRBD2 (7 bases). The germline V and J ends were trimmed by 0 bases and 0 bases, with 11 bases remaining between them. The CDR3 has 16 residues. The V gene's germline CDR1 is SGHRS and CDR2 YFSETQ. CDR3 bases: TGCGCCAGCAGCTTGGCCGGGGGGCGGAGCACAGATACGCAGTATTTT. This gives the protein CASSLAGGRSTDTQYF.

In its sample, this clone was seen a few times. The CDR3 nucleotides are TGTGCCAGCAGCCCCCGGACAGGGGTGGTTTTTGAGACCCAGTACTTC. This codes for CASSPRTGVVFETQYF. The chain employs TRBV9 and TRBJ2-5, with TRBD1 matching 9 bases. The J segment lost 5 bases and the V segment lost 4 bases, leaving 12 bases of the junction unmatched. The germline V gene has CDR1 SGDLS and CDR2 YYNGEE. The CDR3 has 16 amino acids.

This CDR3 is CASTTPVAGVTGELFF. The DNA of the CDR3 is TGTGCCAGCACCACGCCGGTGGCGGGAGTGACCGGGGAGCTGTTTTTT. The chain joins TRBV7-3 to TRBJ2-2, with 7 bases identical to TRBD2. The length of the CDR3 is 16 residues. V shed 7 bases, J shed 5 bases, and the junction held 13 bases outside the gene matches. CDR1 is SGHTA and CDR2 is FQGTGA in the germline V gene.

This clone has a handful of counts. The chain combines TRBV6-5 with TRBJ2-7; D is ambiguous. The CDR3 runs to 14 residues. The ends were cut back, 4 bases at V and 5 bases at J, with 15 bases in the middle. Germline lookup yields CDR1 MNHEY and CDR2 SVGAGI. In DNA, the CDR3 is TGTGCCAGCAGTTCCGGGTCCTCCTTGGACGAGCAGTACTTC. Translation: CASSSGSSLDEQYF.

This clone was detected only a few times. The chain combines TRBV9 with TRBJ2-7; 8 bases align to TRBD1. CDR1 is SGDLS, CDR2 YYNGEE, per germline. The CDR3 contains 13 residues. Trimming removed 9 bases from V and 2 bases from J; junction bases left unmatched: 7. The CDR3 spells CATPGGSAYEQYF. The CDR3 DNA follows: TGTGCCACCCCAGGGGGCAGCGCCTACGAGCAGTACTTC.

This clone occurred a few times. The chain uses TRBV13 and TRBJ2-5; 8 nucleotides line up with TRBD1. J was trimmed by 2 bases and V by 4 bases; bases with no gene match: 6. This CDR3 comprises 15 residues. Germline V gene lookup returns CDR1 PRHDT and CDR2 FYEKMQ (reference sequence). The DNA of the CDR3 is TGTGCCAGCAGCTCCCCAACAGGGGGTCAAGAGACCCAGTACTTC. Encoded protein: CASSSPTGGQETQYF. Drawing the rest from reference TRBV13 and TRBJ2-5, the complete variable domain is AAGVIQSPRHLIKEKRETATLKCYPIPRHDTVYWYQQGPGQDPQFLISFYEKMQSDKGSIPDRFSAQQFSDYHSELNMSSLELGDSALYFCASSSPTGGQETQYFGPGTRLLVL.

The table lists this clone with a few counts. The chain recombines TRBV14 with TRBJ1-3; a weak D match, TRBD1 (5 bases). With 3 bases removed from V and 7 bases from J, the gap between germline ends came to 13 bases. This CDR3 has 14 amino acids. CDR1 SGHDN and CDR2 FVKESK come from the germline V gene. The CDR3 here is CASSQIGGENTIYF. The CDR3 region has the DNA TGTGCCAGCAGCCAGATTGGAGGGGAGAACACCATATATTTT.

In the case of this clone: One end of the junction is discordant with germline, which a read error may explain. The V call is TRBV7-7, the J call TRBJ2-7; D is perhaps TRBD2 (5 bases). CDR1 is SSHAT, CDR2 FNYEAQ, per germline (reference sequence). The CDR3 contains 13 residues. In DNA, the CDR3 is TGTGCTAGCAGCTCCAGCCCCGGGGACGAGCAGTACTTC. Protein product: CASSSSPGDEQYF.

This clone has more than one count but fewer than ten. The chain recombines TRBV29-1 with TRBJ1-5; possible D gene TRBD1, 6 bases. Deletions cut 4 bases from V and 5 bases from J, with 12 bases between. The CDR3 runs 13 residues. Germline V gene sequence: CDR1 SQVTM, CDR2 ANQGSEA. CDR3 coding DNA: TGCAGCGTTGGGACAGTACCGGATCAGCCCCAGCATTTT. Amino acid sequence: CSVGTVPDQPQHF.